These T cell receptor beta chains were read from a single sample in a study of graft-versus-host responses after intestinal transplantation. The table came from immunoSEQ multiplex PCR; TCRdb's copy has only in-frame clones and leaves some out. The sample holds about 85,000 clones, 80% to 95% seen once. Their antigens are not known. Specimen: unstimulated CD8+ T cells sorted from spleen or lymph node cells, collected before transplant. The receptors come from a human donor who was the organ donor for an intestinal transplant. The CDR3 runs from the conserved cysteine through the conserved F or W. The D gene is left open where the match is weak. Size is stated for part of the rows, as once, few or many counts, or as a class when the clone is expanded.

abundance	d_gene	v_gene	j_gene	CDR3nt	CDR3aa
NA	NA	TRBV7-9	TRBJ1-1	TGTGCCAGCAGCTTAGATTTGGGGGGCATTACTGAAGCTTTCTTT	CASSLDLGGITEAFF
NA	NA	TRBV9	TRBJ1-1	TGTGCCAGCAGCGTAGCCCAGGGCAGCACTGAAGCTTTCTTT	CASSVAQGSTEAFF
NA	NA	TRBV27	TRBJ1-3	TGTGCCAGCAGTTTAGCAGGGTTGGGAAACACCATATATTTT	CASSLAGLGNTIYF
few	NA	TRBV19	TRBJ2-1	TGTGCCAGTAGTATGGGGGTTGAGCAGTTCTTC	CASSMGVEQFF
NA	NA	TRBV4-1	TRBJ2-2	TGCGCCAGCAGCCGAGCCGTACTAGGCGGGACCACCGGGGAGCTGTTTTTT	CASSRAVLGGTTGELFF
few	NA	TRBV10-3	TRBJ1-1	TGTGCCATCGCAGGGAACACTGAAGCTTTCTTT	CAIAGNTEAFF
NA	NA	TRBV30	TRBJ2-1	TGTGCCTGGAGTGTACTTTGCGGGTGGCCACACAATGAGCAGTTCTTC	CAWSVLCGWPHNEQFF
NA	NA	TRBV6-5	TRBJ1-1	TGTGCCAGCTTGACAGGGAACACTGAAGCTTTCTTT	CASLTGNTEAFF
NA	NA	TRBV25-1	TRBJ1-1	TGTGCCAGCAGGGGAGGGACTGAAGCTTTCTTT	CASRGGTEAFF
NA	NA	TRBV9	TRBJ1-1	TGTGCCAGCAGCGTAGGAATGAACACTGAAGCTTTCTTT	CASSVGMNTEAFF
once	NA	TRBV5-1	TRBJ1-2	TGCGCCAGCAGCTTGGCCCTCGGGCTAGAGGGCTACACCTTC	CASSLALGLEGYTF
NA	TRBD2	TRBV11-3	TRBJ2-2	TGTGCCACCGCGTCGCGAAGACTAGCGGGACCGTCCACCGGGGAGCTGTTTTTT	CATASRRLAGPSTGELFF
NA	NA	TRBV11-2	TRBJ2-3	TGTGCCAGCAGCTTAGTCGATATGCTAGCGCCCGAGGAATCAAATACGCAGTATTTT	CASSLVDMLAPEESNTQYF
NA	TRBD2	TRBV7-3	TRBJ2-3	TGTGCCAGCAGCCCCGGCGGACTAGCGGGACTCACAGATACGCAGTATTTT	CASSPGGLAGLTDTQYF
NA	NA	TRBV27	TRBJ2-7	TGTGCCAGCAGTTTCCAGGGAACCTACGCCTACGAGCAGTACTTC	CASSFQGTYAYEQYF
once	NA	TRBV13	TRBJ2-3	TGTGCCAGCAGCTTAGTTGTCGGGAGTCGAGATACGCAGTATTTT	CASSLVVGSRDTQYF
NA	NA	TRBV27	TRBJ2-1	TGTGCCAGCAGTTTATCGGCCTTACAATCCAATGAGCAGTTCTTC	CASSLSALQSNEQFF
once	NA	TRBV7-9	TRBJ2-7	TGTGCCAGCAGCCACGACCTTTTTAGTAGGGACGAGCAGTACTTC	CASSHDLFSRDEQYF
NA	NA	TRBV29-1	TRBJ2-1	TGCAGCCCCCATCTAGCCGGGGTGCTTGGCAATGAGCAGTTCTTC	CSPHLAGVLGNEQFF
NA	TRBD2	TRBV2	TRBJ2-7	TGTGCCAGCAGTGACGAGAGCGGGGGGTGGGGAGAGTACGAGCAGTACTTC	CASSDESGGWGEYEQYF
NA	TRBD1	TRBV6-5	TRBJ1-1	TGTGCCAGCAGTTCCCTGGGACAGGCCTTACGGACTGAAGCTTTCTTT	CASSSLGQALRTEAFF
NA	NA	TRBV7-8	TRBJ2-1	TGTGCCAGCAGCTTGTGGGGGAGCTCCTACAATGAGCAGTTCTTC	CASSLWGSSYNEQFF
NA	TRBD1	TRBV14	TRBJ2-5	TGTGCCAGCAGCCATTTTCAGGGGGCTGCGGAGACCCAGTACTTC	CASSHFQGAAETQYF
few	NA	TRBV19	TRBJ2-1	TGTGCCAGTAGTATAGGCAATGAGCAGTTCTTC	CASSIGNEQFF
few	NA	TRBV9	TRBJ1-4	TGTGCCAGCAGCGTCGGGGTAATGGCTAATGAAAAACTGTTTTTT	CASSVGVMANEKLFF
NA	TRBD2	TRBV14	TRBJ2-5	TGTGCCAGCAGCCCGACAGCGGGAGGGACCCAGTACTTC	CASSPTAGGTQYF
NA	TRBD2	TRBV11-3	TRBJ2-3	TGTGCCAGCAGCTTGGTTAAGCGGGAGTTCGGGGGGGAAGATACGCAGTATTTT	CASSLVKREFGGEDTQYF
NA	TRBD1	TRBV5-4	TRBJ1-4	TGTGCCAGCAGCTCCCTGGACAGGGCGGGTTCAACTAATGAAAAACTGTTTTTT	CASSSLDRAGSTNEKLFF
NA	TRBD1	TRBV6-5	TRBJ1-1	TGTGCCAGCAGGACAGGGTGGGAAGCTTTCTTT	CASRTGWEAFF
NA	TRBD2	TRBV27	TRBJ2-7	TGTGCCAGCAGTTCCATTCCGGGACTAGCGGTTTACGAGCAGTACTTC	CASSSIPGLAVYEQYF
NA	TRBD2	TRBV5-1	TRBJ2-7	TGCGCCAGCAGCTTGGAACTAGCGGGAGGCCACGAGCAGTACTTC	CASSLELAGGHEQYF
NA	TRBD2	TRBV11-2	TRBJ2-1	TGTGCCAGCAGCTGGCTAGCGGGGGGGCCCGACAATGAGCAGTTCTTC	CASSWLAGGPDNEQFF
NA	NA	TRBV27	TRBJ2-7	TGTGCCAGCGGCCTCCTTGGGGGCGGCGAGCAGTACTTC	CASGLLGGGEQYF
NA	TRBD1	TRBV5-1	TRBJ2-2	TGCGCCAGCAGCCTAGTGCCGGGACAGAAAACGAACACCGGGGAGCTGTTTTTT	CASSLVPGQKTNTGELFF
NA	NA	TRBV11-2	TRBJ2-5	TGTGCCAGCAGCTTAAGCCGCCAGGAGACCCAGTACTTC	CASSLSRQETQYF
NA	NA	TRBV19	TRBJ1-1	TGTGCCAGTAGTATCGTTTTTGGGGCGGCGGATGAAGCTTTCTTT	CASSIVFGAADEAFF
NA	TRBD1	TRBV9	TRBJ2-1	TGTGCCAGCAGCGAGACAGGGATCTCCTACAATGAGCAGTTCTTC	CASSETGISYNEQFF
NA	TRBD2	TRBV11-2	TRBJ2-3	TGTGCCAGCAGCGCAACTAGCGGAGGTAGCACAGATACGCAGTATTTT	CASSATSGGSTDTQYF
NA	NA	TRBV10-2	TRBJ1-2	TGCGCCAGCAGTAATAACTATGGCTACACCTTC	CASSNNYGYTF
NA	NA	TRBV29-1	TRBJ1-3	TGCAGCGTTTGGCAGCGAAACACCATATATTTT	CSVWQRNTIYF
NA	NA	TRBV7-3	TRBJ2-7	TGTGCCAGCAGCTTGGACGGAACCTACGAGCAGTACTTC	CASSLDGTYEQYF
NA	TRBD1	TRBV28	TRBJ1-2	TGTGCCAGCAGTTCTAGGGGACAGCACTATGGCTACACCTTC	CASSSRGQHYGYTF
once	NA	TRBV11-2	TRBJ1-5	TGTGCCAGCCCTTCCCCGGGCAGTGAAATCAATCAGCCCCAGCATTTT	CASPSPGSEINQPQHF
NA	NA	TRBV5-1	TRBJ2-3	TGCGCCAGCAGCGAGGGCGGTACGCAGTATTTT	CASSEGGTQYF
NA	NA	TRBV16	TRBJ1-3	TGTGCCAGCAGCCAATCGGCGCTACAGTCTGGAAACACCATATATTTT	CASSQSALQSGNTIYF
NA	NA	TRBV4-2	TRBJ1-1	TGTGCCAGCAGCCTGCTTGGGGACTTAAGGAACACTGAAGCTTTCTTT	CASSLLGDLRNTEAFF
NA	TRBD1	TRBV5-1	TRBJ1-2	TGCGCCAGCAGCCAGGGACAGGGGGCTCCCTCCTATGGCTACACCTTC	CASSQGQGAPSYGYTF
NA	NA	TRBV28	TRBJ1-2	TGTGCCAGCAGTTTTGCCGACTATGGCTACACCTTC	CASSFADYGYTF